The 19 T cell receptor beta chains given below trace back to one sample, sequenced in a study of PD-L1 blockade in urothelial cancer. Time point noted: peripheral blood 6 weeks after treatment start. Profiling relied on immunoSEQ multiplex PCR, and the TCRdb table lists in-frame clones only, not all of them. The repertoire holds under 30,000 clones, with around three quarters as singletons. Material: PBMCs, obtained around atezolizumab (anti-PD-L1) treatment. These TCRs come from a man between 65 and 79 years old with urothelial cancer.

V and J are TRBV7-6 and TRBJ1-1; TRBD1 is a possible D gene (6 bases). Germline V gene data show CDR1 as SGHVS and CDR2 as FNYEAQ. The CDR3 covers 18 residues. V was clipped by 2 bases and J by 4 bases, with 23 bases between them. CDR3 DNA: TGTGCCAGCAGCTTATCCGCTTATTTAGGGGAGGGGGGCACTGAAGCTTTCTTT. Protein product: CASSLSAYLGEGGTEAFF.

The gene calls are TRBV10-3 and TRBJ2-7; no clear D. V gave up 5 bases and J gave up 3 bases, with 5 bases separating them. Germline V lookup: CDR1 ENHRY, CDR2 SYGVKD. CDR3 length equals 11 residues. In DNA form, the CDR3 reads TGTGCCATCAGTCAGAACTACGAGCAGTACTTC. It yields the protein CAISQNYEQYF.

The chain employs TRBV7-9 and TRBJ1-1, with 9 bases fitting TRBD1. The V segment lost 3 bases and the J segment 0 bases; nucleotides outside the gene matches: 5. There are 16 residues in the CDR3. Germline CDR1 and CDR2: SEHNR and FQNEAQ (reference sequence). Here the CDR3 DNA reads TGTGCCAGCAGCTTTGGGGGGACAGGGATGAACACTGAAGCTTTCTTT. It yields the protein CASSFGGTGMNTEAFF.

The rearrangement links TRBV6-5 to TRBJ1-6; D is undetermined. The CDR3 sequence is 15 residues long. Between the trimmed V and J ends, which lost 4 bases and 4 bases, there was a span of 11 bases. Germline-derived CDR1 and CDR2 are MNHEY and SVGAGI. CDR3 sequence reads: CASSSPDTYNSPLHF. CDR3 bases: TGTGCCAGCAGTTCCCCCGACACATATAATTCACCCCTCCACTTT.

The chain recombines TRBV2 with TRBJ2-3; the match to TRBD2 covers 10 bases. This CDR3 is built from 15 residues. J lost 5 bases, V lost 10 bases, and 12 bases had no gene match. Germline CDR1 is SNHLY and CDR2 is FYNNEI. Written as DNA, the CDR3 is TGTGCCACCACGACTGGACTAGCGGTTCAAGATACGCAGTATTTT. As protein: CATTTGLAVQDTQYF. The variable domain in full, completed from reference TRBV2 and TRBJ2-3, reads EPEVTQTPSHQVTQMGQEVILRCVPISNHLYFYWYRQILGQKVEFLVSFYNNEISEKSEIFDDQFSVERPDGSNFTLKIRSTKLEDSAMYFCATTTGLAVQDTQYFGPGTRLTVL.

The chain carries TRBV27 and TRBJ2-1; TRBD2 matches 15 bases. Trimming took 3 bases from V and 8 from J; bases not matched to a gene: 5. This CDR3 spans 16 amino acids. In germline, CDR1 is MNHEY, CDR2 SMNVEV (reference sequence). The DNA of the CDR3 is TGTGCCAGCAGTTTTTTCGGACTAGCGGGAGGGGATGAGCAGTTCTTC. This sequence encodes CASSFFGLAGGDEQFF.

This clone was recorded only once. The V and J genes are TRBV11-1 and TRBJ2-7; TRBD1 agrees at 7 bases. Germline V CDR1 and CDR2: SGHAT, FQDESV (reference sequence). The CDR3 runs 14 residues. With 2 bases clipped from V and 4 bases from J, the junction kept 5 bases outside the gene matches. This CDR3 reads CASSLRDRAYEQYF. CDR3 bases: TGTGCCAGCAGCTTACGCGACAGGGCTTACGAGCAGTACTTC.

This clone appeared a single time. The chain links TRBV7-9 to TRBJ2-2; 7 bases align to TRBD2. This CDR3 region has 17 residues. Per the germline V gene, CDR1 is SEHNR and CDR2 is FQNEAQ (reference sequence). V trimming: 4 bases; J trimming: 7 bases; junction bases outside the gene matches: 15. The chain's CDR3 is CASSSIQRTSGGGELFF. The CDR3 nucleotides read TGTGCCAGCAGCTCAATCCAGCGGACTAGTGGTGGCGGGGAGCTGTTTTTT.

The chain has TRBV7-2 and TRBJ2-7, with 7 bases matching TRBD2. Germline V CDR1 and CDR2: SGHTA, FQGNSA. V trimming: 5 bases; J trimming: 0 bases; junction bases outside the gene matches: 10. The CDR3 is 16 amino acids. This chain's CDR3 is CASSVRMGLTSYEQYF. The CDR3 coding sequence is TGTGCCAGCAGCGTCAGGATGGGACTAACCTCCTACGAGCAGTACTTC.

This chain connects TRBV27 to TRBJ2-1; possibly TRBD2 for D (6 bases). Trimming cost V 7 bases and J 5 bases, with 21 bases left between them. Germline loops: CDR1 MNHEY, CDR2 SMNVEV (reference sequence). CDR3 length: 16 amino acids. The CDR3 region is CASTPIRLELDNEQFF. CDR3 sequence (DNA): TGTGCCAGCACTCCGATTCGACTAGAACTCGACAATGAGCAGTTCTTC.

V usage is TRBV28 and J usage is TRBJ2-7; TRBD1 might be the D (7 bases). This CDR3 is 17 amino acids long. Trimming pared 6 bases from V and 0 bases from J, leaving 21 bases between. Germline V gene lookup returns CDR1 MDHEN and CDR2 SYDVKM. The CDR3 nucleotides read TGTGCCAGCAGCCGGAATCAGGGGCAGGGGGGCTCCTACGAGCAGTACTTC. It yields the protein CASSRNQGQGGSYEQYF.

The V call is TRBV11-2, the J call TRBJ2-3; TRBD2 aligns across 9 bases. The CDR3 is 16 residues long. Trimming took 1 base from V and 4 from J; bases not matched to a gene: 6. Germline CDR1 and CDR2: SGHAT and FQNNGV. The DNA of the CDR3 is TGTGCCAGCAGCTTAGTACCGGCGGGAGGGTCAGATACGCAGTATTTT. The encoded protein is CASSLVPAGGSDTQYF.

This chain's CDR3 is CASSYRDRANYGYTF. The CDR3 nucleotides read TGTGCCAGCAGTTACCGGGACAGGGCTAACTATGGCTACACCTTC. This chain connects TRBV6-5 to TRBJ1-2; TRBD1 aligns across 9 bases. J lost 0 bases, V lost 2 bases, and 1 base had no gene match. The CDR3 has 15 amino acids. Germline loops: CDR1 MNHEY, CDR2 SVGAGI.

The genes are TRBV7-2 and TRBJ2-2; weak D call: TRBD2 (6 bases). Germline V lookup: CDR1 SGHTA, CDR2 FQGNSA. The ends were cut back, 5 bases at V and 6 bases at J, with 13 bases in the middle. This CDR3 comprises 14 residues. The CDR3 sequence is CASSPQAGPGELFF. The CDR3 nucleotides read TGTGCCAGCAGCCCCCAAGCGGGTCCCGGGGAGCTGTTTTTT.

This chain's CDR3 is CASSQLETTYNEQFF. The CDR3 region has the DNA TGTGCCAGCAGCCAGTTGGAAACTACCTACAATGAGCAGTTCTTC. This chain links TRBV4-2 with TRBJ2-1; D is unclear. CDR1 and CDR2 (germline): LGHNA, YNFKEQ. V was cut by 3 bases and J by 2 bases, with 11 bases left in between. The CDR3 extends over 15 amino acids.

The chain has TRBV5-1 and TRBJ2-1, with 10 positions matching TRBD2. This CDR3 is built from 17 residues. With 0 bases clipped from V and 9 bases from J, the junction kept 12 bases outside the gene matches. Germline lookup yields CDR1 SGHRS and CDR2 YFSETQ. CDR3 sequence (DNA): TGCGCCAGCAGCTTGGAAGTTAGCGGGAGGATTTGGGGTGAGCAGTTCTTC. Translating gives CASSLEVSGRIWGEQFF.

The chain combines TRBV28 with TRBJ1-1, with D uncertain. Germline assignment: CDR1 MDHEN and CDR2 SYDVKM. Trimming cost V 3 bases and J 10 bases, with 15 bases left between them. CDR3 length: 13 amino acids. The CDR3 coding sequence is TGTGCCAGCAGTTTCCCGACTGATAGCGGAGCTTTCTTT. Encoded protein: CASSFPTDSGAFF.

This clone came up a few times. The chain carries TRBV28 and TRBJ1-2, with D unclear. Germline CDR1 MDHEN, CDR2 SYDVKM. CDR3 length equals 11 residues. Trimming removed 9 bases from V and 3 bases from J, with 8 bases in between. CDR3 region: CASFADYGYTF. CDR3 DNA: TGTGCCAGTTTTGCGGACTATGGCTACACCTTC.

The rearrangement links TRBV28 to TRBJ2-2, with D possibly matching TRBD1 (6 bases). Deletions cut 4 bases from V and 4 bases from J, with 19 bases between. Germline V CDR1 and CDR2: MDHEN, SYDVKM. The CDR3 runs 17 residues. In nucleotides, the CDR3 is TGTGCCAGCAGTTCAAGGGACACCCCTTTCCCCACCGGGGAGCTGTTTTTT. Translated, it gives CASSSRDTPFPTGELFF.